This T cell receptor beta chain was sequenced for a study of blood T cells in healthy people across ages. As to this clonotype: A much larger clonotype is one base distant, so this may be a read error.

For the second PCR, which ran for about 7 to 11 cycles, a sample-barcoded 5' primer and a J-beta primer mix were used. MiXCR was run by TCRdb on the 5' RACE reads, yielding one entry per CDR3 protein. The table shows about 1.8 million distinct CDR3 sequences, with around half occurring only once. CDR3 length equals 14 residues. CDR1 is SGHTA and CDR2 is FQGNSA in the germline V gene. The rearrangement joins TRBV7-2 to TRBJ2-7; 9 bases match TRBD2. Sequenced material: blood. This receptor was taken from a woman aged 40 to 50 in good health. CDR3 protein: CASSPSGARYGQYF. Here the CDR3 DNA reads TGTGCCAGCAGCCCTAGCGGGGCCCGCTACGGGCAGTACTTC.